A single sample is the source of the 5 T cell receptor beta chains below, sequenced in a study of cytomegalovirus exposure and HLA in healthy donors. Here immunoSEQ multiplex PCR was the method, and the copy in TCRdb shows in-frame clones only, minus some. Here the sample spans 260,000 or so clones, 88% being singletons. Material for sequencing was PBMCs. Receptor source: a woman between 18 and 30 years old in good health and CMV-seronegative.

The count of this clone is one. CDR3 sequence: CASRTGQGARNEQFF. The CDR3 nucleotides are TGTGCCAGCAGGACTGGACAGGGGGCGCGGAATGAGCAGTTCTTC. The V and J genes are TRBV28 and TRBJ2-1; 11 bases match TRBD1. Losses at the gene ends were 6 bases for V and 7 bases for J; bases not matched to a gene: 8. Looked up from germline, CDR1 is MDHEN and CDR2 is SYDVKM. This CDR3 has 15 amino acids.

CDR3 sequence reads: CASREQQTDTQYF. The CDR3, as DNA: TGTGCCAGCAGGGAACAACAGACAGATACGCAGTATTTT. This chain connects TRBV6-5 to TRBJ2-3; D ambiguous. Germline V lookup: CDR1 MNHEY, CDR2 SVGAGI. The CDR3 extends over 13 amino acids. Trimming stripped 6 bases from V and 3 bases from J, with 10 bases between.

The V call is TRBV7-2, the J call TRBJ2-2, with 9 bases matching TRBD2. The germline V gene encodes CDR1 SGHTA and CDR2 FQGNSA. The V segment lost 4 bases and the J segment 7 bases; nucleotides outside the gene matches: 4. There are 14 residues in the CDR3. The CDR3 spells CASSSGLASGELFF. In nucleotides, the CDR3 is TGTGCCAGCAGCTCGGGACTAGCTAGCGGGGAGCTGTTTTTT.

The chain joins TRBV6-1 to TRBJ2-1; 9 bases map to TRBD1. CDR1 MNHNS and CDR2 SASEGT come from the germline V gene. Trimming took 6 bases from V and 16 from J; bases not matched to a gene: 13. This CDR3 region has 13 residues. CDR3 amino acids: CASRATGQGLGFF. Written as DNA, the CDR3 is TGTGCCAGCAGGGCTACAGGACAGGGGCTAGGATTCTTC.

The chain employs TRBV27 and TRBJ2-3, with D possibly matching TRBD2 (5 bases). Per germline, CDR1 MNHEY and CDR2 SMNVEV (reference sequence). Trimming cost V 0 bases and J 0 bases, with 19 bases left between them. The CDR3 loop spans 19 amino acids. The CDR3 coding sequence is TGTGCCAGCAGTTTATCGTTGGAAGCGGTACTCTCTAGCACAGATACGCAGTATTTT. Encoded protein: CASSLSLEAVLSSTDTQYF.